The source of this T cell receptor (beta chain) is a study of shared clonotypes between healthy human individuals. Healthy and HIV-negative, the adult donors had no recent acute infections or vaccinations. For this clone: Different DNA sequences within this sample yield the same CDR3.

Sequencing used immunoSEQ multiplex PCR; TCRdb keeps in-frame clones, though not all of them. This sample yields over a million clones, of which around three quarters are seen a single time; around 0.6% belongs to the top ten. The sample comprised memory CD4+ T cells from PBMCs. Sample subset: CD45RA-negative fraction. This sequence was found in a man between 18 and 35 years old in good health. Some clones in this sample may be carry-over from other donors' samples.

CDR3 residues: CASSLSSGRETQYF. The CDR3 coding sequence is TGCGCCAGCAGCTTGTCTAGCGGGAGAGAGACCCAGTACTTC. The gene calls are TRBV5-1 and TRBJ2-5, with TRBD2 matching over 10 bases. The V gene end was trimmed by 1 base and the J gene end by 4 bases; junction bases not matched to a gene: 1. Germline V CDR1 and CDR2: SGHRS, YFSETQ. CDR3 length: 14 residues. Drawing the rest from reference TRBV5-1 and TRBJ2-5, the complete variable domain is KAGVTQTPRYLIKTRGQQVTLSCSPISGHRSVSWYQQTPGQGLQFLFEYFSETQRNKGNFPGRFSGRQFSNSRSEMNVSTLELGDSALYLCASSLSSGRETQYFGPGTRLLVL.